One T cell receptor (beta chain) is described in this entry. The antigen remains unidentified. This sample is part of a study of graft-versus-host responses after intestinal transplantation. On the study more broadly: Each transplant was multivisceral, liver-intestinal, or isolated intestinal. Study-level points and caveats: Peak circulating GvH clone levels were associated with early post-transplant HvG declines. Across patients carrying graft-donor T cell macrochimerism, allografts held high graft-versus-host to host-versus-graft clonal ratios. GvH clones were found in recipient marrow; some appeared first in ileum or blood.

Only in-frame clones appear in the TCRdb table, and some are missing; sequencing was by immunoSEQ multiplex PCR. The sample consists of approximately 12,000 clones, roughly 84% of them appearing once. Sequencing used PBMCs, obtained roughly 290 days after intestinal transplant. This sequence was found in a human patient who received an intestinal transplant, so some T cells may come from the graft donor.

The chain's CDR3 is CSVEDLFGGSSYNEQFF. The CDR3, as DNA: TGCAGCGTTGAAGATCTTTTTGGAGGGAGCTCCTACAATGAGCAGTTCTTC. This rearrangement joins TRBV29-1 to TRBJ2-1; D might be TRBD2 (6 bases). Germline V gene sequence: CDR1 SQVTM, CDR2 ANQGSEA. CDR3 length: 17 residues. Trimming stripped 0 bases from V and 0 bases from J, with 15 bases between.